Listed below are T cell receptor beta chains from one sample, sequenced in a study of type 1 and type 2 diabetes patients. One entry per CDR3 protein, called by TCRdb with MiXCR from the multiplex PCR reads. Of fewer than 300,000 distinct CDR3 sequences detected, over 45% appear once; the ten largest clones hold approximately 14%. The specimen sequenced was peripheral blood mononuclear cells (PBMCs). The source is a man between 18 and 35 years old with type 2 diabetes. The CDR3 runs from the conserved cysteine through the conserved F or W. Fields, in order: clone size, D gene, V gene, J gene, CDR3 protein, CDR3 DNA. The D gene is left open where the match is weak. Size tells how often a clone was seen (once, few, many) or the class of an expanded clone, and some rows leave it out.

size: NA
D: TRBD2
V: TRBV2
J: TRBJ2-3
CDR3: CASSDGAGGPTDTQYF
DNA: TGTGCCAGCAGTGACGGTGCGGGAGGGCCTACAGATACGCAGTATTTT

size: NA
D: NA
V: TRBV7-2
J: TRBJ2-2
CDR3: CASSLARGRNTGELFF
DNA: TGTGCCAGCAGCTTAGCGCGTGGTAGAAACACCGGGGAGCTGTTTTTT

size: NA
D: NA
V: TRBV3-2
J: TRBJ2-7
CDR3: CASSQARGVIYEQYF
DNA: TGTGCCAGCAGCCAAGCTCGCGGGGTTATCTACGAGCAGTACTTC

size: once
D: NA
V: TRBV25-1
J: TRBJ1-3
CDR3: CASSESQGTGNTIYF
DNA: TGTGCCAGCAGTGAGTCCCAGGGGACTGGAAACACCATATATTTT

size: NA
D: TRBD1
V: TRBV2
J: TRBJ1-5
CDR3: CASSGQGAGNQPQHF
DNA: TGTGCCAGCAGTGGTCAGGGGGCGGGCAATCAGCCCCAGCATTTT

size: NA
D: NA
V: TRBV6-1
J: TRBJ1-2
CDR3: CASSEGWFNYGYTF
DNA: TGTGCCAGCAGTGAAGGGTGGTTTAACTATGGCTACACCTTC

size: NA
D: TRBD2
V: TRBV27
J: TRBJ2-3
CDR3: CATGGARTDTQYF
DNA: TGTGCCACCGGGGGGGCGCGAACAGATACGCAGTATTTT

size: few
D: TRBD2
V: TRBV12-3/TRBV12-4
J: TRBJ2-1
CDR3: CASSGTSVYNEQFF
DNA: TGTGCCAGCAGTGGGACTAGCGTATACAATGAGCAGTTCTTC

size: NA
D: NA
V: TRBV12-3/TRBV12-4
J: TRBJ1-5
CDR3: CASSLGSLGNQPQHF
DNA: TGTGCCAGCAGTTTGGGCAGTCTAGGCAATCAGCCCCAGCATTTT

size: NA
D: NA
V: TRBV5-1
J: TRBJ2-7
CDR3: CASSVGGSGAYEQYF
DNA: TGTGCCAGCAGCGTAGGGGGTAGCGGAGCCTACGAGCAGTACTTC

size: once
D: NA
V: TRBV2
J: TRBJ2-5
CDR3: CASSEGPSQGETQYF
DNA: TGTGCCAGCAGTGAAGGGCCATCCCAGGGGGAGACCCAGTACTTC

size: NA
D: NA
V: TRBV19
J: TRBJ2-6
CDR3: CASRRTIRPGANVLTF
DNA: TGTGCCAGTAGGAGGACAATCCGTCCCGGGGCCAACGTCCTGACTTTC

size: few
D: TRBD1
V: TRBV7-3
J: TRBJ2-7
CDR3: CASSLNLDRVAPYEQYF
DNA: TGTGCCAGCAGCTTAAATCTCGACAGGGTGGCCCCTTACGAGCAGTACTTC

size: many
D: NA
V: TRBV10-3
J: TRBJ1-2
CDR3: CAISVTGEYGYTF
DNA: TGTGCCATCAGTGTAACCGGGGAATATGGCTACACCTTC

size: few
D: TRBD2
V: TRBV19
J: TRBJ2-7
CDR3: CASSIGEGSLYEQYF
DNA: TGTGCCAGTAGTATCGGGGAGGGGAGCCTCTACGAGCAGTACTTC

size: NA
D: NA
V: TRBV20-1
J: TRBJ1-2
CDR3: CSARDAPGGGYTF
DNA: TGCAGTGCTAGAGACGCACCCGGCGGTGGCTACACCTTC

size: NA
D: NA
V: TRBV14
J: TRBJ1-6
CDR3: CASSQLQGENSPLHF
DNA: TGTGCCAGCAGCCAACTACAGGGAGAGAATTCACCCCTCCACTTT

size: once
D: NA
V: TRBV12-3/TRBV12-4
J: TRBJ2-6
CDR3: CAISGESAGANVLTF
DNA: TGTGCCATCAGTGGCGAGTCTGCTGGGGCCAACGTCCTGACTTTC

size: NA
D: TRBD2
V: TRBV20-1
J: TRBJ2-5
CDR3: CSARTRQETQYF
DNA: TGCAGTGCCCGGACTAGGCAGGAGACCCAGTACTTC

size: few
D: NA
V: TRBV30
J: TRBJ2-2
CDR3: CAWRKTGPRGTGELFF
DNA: TGTGCCTGGAGAAAAACCGGGCCACGAGGCACCGGGGAGCTGTTTTTT

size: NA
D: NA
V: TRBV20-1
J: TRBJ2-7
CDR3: CSARRSYEQYF
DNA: TGCAGTGCTAGAAGATCTTACGAGCAGTACTTC

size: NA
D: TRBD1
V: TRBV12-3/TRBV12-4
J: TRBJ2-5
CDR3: CASSLDRGRGETQYF
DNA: TGTGCCAGCAGTTTAGACAGGGGGCGCGGGGAGACCCAGTACTTC

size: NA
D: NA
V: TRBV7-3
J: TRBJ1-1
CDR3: CASSQVGGGNTEAFF
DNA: TGTGCCAGCAGCCAAGTCGGTGGGGGGAACACTGAAGCTTTCTTT

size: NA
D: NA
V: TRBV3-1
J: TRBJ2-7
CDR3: CASSQEGLPYEQYF
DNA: TGTGCCAGCAGCCAAGAGGGCCTCCCCTACGAGCAGTACTTC

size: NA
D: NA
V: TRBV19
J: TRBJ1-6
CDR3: CASSIVESRNSPLHF
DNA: TGTGCCAGTAGTATCGTCGAAAGCAGAAATTCACCCCTCCACTTT

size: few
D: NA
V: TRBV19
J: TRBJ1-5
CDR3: CASSIVFRGWYSNQPQHF
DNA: TGTGCCAGTAGTATAGTATTTCGGGGCTGGTATAGCAATCAGCCCCAGCATTTT

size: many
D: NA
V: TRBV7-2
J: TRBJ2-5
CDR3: CASSLLITGYQETQYF
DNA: TGTGCCAGCAGCTTACTCATCACGGGGTACCAAGAGACCCAGTACTTC